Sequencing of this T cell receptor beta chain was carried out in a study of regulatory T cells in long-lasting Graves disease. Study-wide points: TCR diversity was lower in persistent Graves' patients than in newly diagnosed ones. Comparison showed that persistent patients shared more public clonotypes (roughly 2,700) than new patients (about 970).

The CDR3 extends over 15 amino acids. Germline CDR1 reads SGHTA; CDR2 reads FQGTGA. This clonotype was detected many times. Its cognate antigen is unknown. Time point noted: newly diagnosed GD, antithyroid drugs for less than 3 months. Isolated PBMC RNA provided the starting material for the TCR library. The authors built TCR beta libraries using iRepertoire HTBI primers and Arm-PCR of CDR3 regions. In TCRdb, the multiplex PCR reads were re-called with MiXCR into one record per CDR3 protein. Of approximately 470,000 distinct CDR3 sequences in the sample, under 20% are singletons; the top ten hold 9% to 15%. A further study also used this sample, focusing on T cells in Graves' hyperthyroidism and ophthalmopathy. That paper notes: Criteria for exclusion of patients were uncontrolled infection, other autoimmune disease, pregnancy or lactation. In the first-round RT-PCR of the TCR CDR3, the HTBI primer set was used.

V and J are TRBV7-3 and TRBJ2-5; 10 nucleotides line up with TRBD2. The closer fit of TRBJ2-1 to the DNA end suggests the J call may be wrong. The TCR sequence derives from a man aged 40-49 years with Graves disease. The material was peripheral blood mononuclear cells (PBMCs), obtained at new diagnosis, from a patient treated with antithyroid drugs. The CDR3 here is CASSFSGRAVDEQFF. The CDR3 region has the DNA TGTGCCAGCAGCTTCAGCGGGAGGGCCGTCGATGAGCAGTTCTTC.